These 26 T cell receptor beta chains share one sample of origin, sequenced in a study of blood T cell repertoires in COVID-19. Profiling relied on immunoSEQ multiplex PCR, and the TCRdb table lists in-frame clones only, not all of them. In the table there are 10,000 to 15,000 clones, less than 80% of which are singletons. Sequenced sample: peripheral blood. The receptor set was obtained from a man in his fifties or sixties with COVID-19, enrolled during active disease.

This rearrangement joins TRBV7-8 to TRBJ2-1; no firm D call. Trimming took 3 bases from V and 8 from J, leaving 8 bases between them. The CDR3 is made up of 12 amino acids. Germline CDR1 and CDR2: SGHVS and FQNEAQ. The CDR3 sequence: CASSLSRDEQFF. The CDR3 nucleotides read TGTGCCAGCAGCTTGTCGCGCGATGAGCAGTTCTTC.

The V call is TRBV7-9, the J call TRBJ2-2, with 7 bases fitting TRBD1. This CDR3 is built from 18 residues. With V trimmed by 4 bases and J by 1 base, 12 bases remained unmatched. In germline, CDR1 is SEHNR, CDR2 FQNEAQ (reference sequence). The CDR3 loop is CASSSSRDSSKNTGELFF. CDR3 nucleotides: TGTGCCAGCAGCTCCTCTCGGGACAGTTCGAAGAACACCGGGGAGCTGTTTTTT.

This clone was counted only a few times. V usage is TRBV11-3 and J usage is TRBJ1-6; 7 nucleotides line up with TRBD1. There are 14 residues in the CDR3. Trimming at V came to 3 bases and at J to 7 bases, leaving 3 bases not matched to a gene. Germline values: CDR1 SGHNT, CDR2 YENEEA. Written as DNA, the CDR3 is TGTGCCAGCAGCTTGACAGGGTCGAATTCACCCCTCCACTTT. It codes for CASSLTGSNSPLHF.

The sample holds one count of this clone. The CDR3 loop reads CASSVGLADTDTQYF. The CDR3 nucleotides read TGTGCCAGCAGCGTGGGACTAGCGGACACAGATACGCAGTATTTT. The V gene is TRBV9, the J gene TRBJ2-3; 11 bases are a match to TRBD2. The CDR3 sequence is 15 residues long. CDR1 SGDLS and CDR2 YYNGEE come from the germline V gene. The V and J ends lost 2 bases and 2 bases, in that order; junction bases with no gene match: 1. Based on the CDR3 plus reference TRBV9 and TRBJ2-3, the full variable domain is DSGVTQTPKHLITATGQRVTLRCSPRSGDLSVYWYQQSLDQGLQFLIQYYNGEERAKGNILERFSAQQFPDLHSELNLSSLELGDSALYFCASSVGLADTDTQYFGPGTRLTVL.

The chain links TRBV11-3 to TRBJ2-1, with a weak D call TRBD2 (6 bases). Germline V gene lookup returns CDR1 SGHNT and CDR2 YENEEA. This CDR3 is 13 amino acids long. Trimming stripped 1 base from V and 7 bases from J, with 8 bases between. The CDR3, as DNA: TGTGCCAGCAGCTTAGGGGGGACTAATGAGCAGTTCTTC. This encodes CASSLGGTNEQFF.

CDR3 amino acids: CASSKLAGVLSGANVLTF. The CDR3 region has the DNA TGTGCCAGTAGTAAACTAGCGGGAGTCCTCTCTGGGGCCAACGTCCTGACTTTC. The gene calls are TRBV19 and TRBJ2-6; 11 nucleotides align to TRBD2. The CDR3 has 18 residues. V dropped 4 bases and J dropped 0; count of bases not matched to a gene: 5. Per the germline V gene, CDR1 is LNHDA and CDR2 is SQIVND (reference sequence).

This chain connects TRBV6-2 or TRBV6-3 to TRBJ2-7; 15 bases align to TRBD2. V shed 5 bases and J 3 bases; nucleotides not matched to a gene: 11. This CDR3 is 18 amino acids long. Germline lookup yields CDR1 MNHEY and CDR2 SVGEGT. CDR3 nucleotides: TGTGCCAGCAGTGGAGGACTAGCGGGAGGGTCACTTCTCTACGAGCAGTACGTC. Encoded protein: CASSGGLAGGSLLYEQYV.

The chain is built from TRBV7-2 and TRBJ2-7; 9 bases map to TRBD2. The J segment lost 2 bases and the V segment lost 1 base, leaving 0 bases of the junction unmatched. CDR1 and CDR2 from the germline V gene are SGHTA and FQGNSA. This CDR3 spans 14 amino acids. For the CDR3, the DNA is TGTGCCAGCAGCTTAGGACTAGCGGCCTACGAGCAGTACTTC. It yields the protein CASSLGLAAYEQYF.

This clone qualifies as medium-sized (0.01 to 0.1%). V and J are TRBV5-1 and TRBJ2-5; TRBD2 agrees at 12 bases. The CDR3 loop spans 16 amino acids. Trimming at V came to 4 bases and at J to 5 bases, leaving 9 bases not matched to a gene. Germline CDR1 SGHRS, CDR2 YFSETQ. CDR3 bases: TGCGCCAGCAGCCCCATGGGACTAGCGGGTGATGAGACCCAGTACTTC. This encodes CASSPMGLAGDETQYF.

The chain combines TRBV30 with TRBJ2-7; 9 nucleotides align to TRBD1. Germline V gene data show CDR1 as GTSNPN and CDR2 as SVGIG (reference sequence). Trimming cost V 3 bases and J 3 bases; bases outside gene matches: 9. The CDR3 consists of 15 residues. Written as DNA, the CDR3 is TGTGCCTGGAGGAACCGACAGGGGGATTTCTACGAGCAGTACGTC. Encoded protein: CAWRNRQGDFYEQYV.

In the case of this clone: One base away lies a much larger clone, so this may be a sequencing read error. This rearrangement joins TRBV4-1 to TRBJ1-4; a weak D match, TRBD1 (5 bases). This CDR3 region has 14 residues. V was trimmed by 8 bases and J by 0 bases, leaving 10 bases between them. Germline-derived CDR1 and CDR2 are MGHRA and YSYEKL. The CDR3: CASCRQSTNEKLFF. CDR3 nucleotide sequence: TGCGCCAGCTGCCGACAGTCAACTAATGAAAAACTGTTTTTT.

The chain carries TRBV5-1 and TRBJ2-7; 8 positions match TRBD1. The CDR3 has 15 residues. Germline CDR1 SGHRS, CDR2 YFSETQ. The junction had 11 bases not matched to a gene; V was cut back by 0 bases and J by 9 bases. The CDR3 sequence is CASSLEGTGMSAQYF. CDR3 nucleotide sequence: TGCGCCAGCAGCTTGGAAGGGACAGGTATGTCTGCGCAGTACTTC.

The chain couples TRBV30 to TRBJ2-5; tentatively, D is TRBD2 (6 bases). The DNA end is more similar to TRBJ2-7, so the J call may be wrong. Per the germline V gene, CDR1 is GTSNPN and CDR2 is SVGIG (reference sequence). The CDR3 totals 12 residues. The CDR3 sequence: CAWSRERYEQYF. The CDR3 coding sequence is TGTGCCTGGAGTCGGGAGCGCTACGAGCAGTACTTC.

A single count supports this clone. The chain joins TRBV7-3 to TRBJ2-3; 11 bases map to TRBD2. V trimming: 5 bases; J trimming: 2 bases; junction bases outside the gene matches: 6. The CDR3 runs to 16 residues. The V gene's germline CDR1 is SGHTA and CDR2 FQGTGA. The CDR3 here is CASSMNSGRATDTQYF. CDR3 nucleotides: TGTGCCAGCAGCATGAATAGCGGGAGGGCCACAGATACGCAGTATTTT. Full variable domain (remainder filled in from reference TRBV7-3 and TRBJ2-3): GAGVSQTPSNKVTEKGKYVELRCDPISGHTALYWYRQSLGQGPEFLIYFQGTGAADDSGLPNDRFFAVRPEGSVSTLKIQRTERGDSAVYLCASSMNSGRATDTQYFGPGTRLTVL.

This clone showed up just a few times. The chain recombines TRBV7-2 with TRBJ2-1; TRBD2 agrees at 14 bases. The germline gives CDR1 SGHTA, CDR2 FQGNSA. CDR3 length: 15 residues. The ends lost 4 bases at V and 8 bases at J; junction bases unmatched: 4. In DNA form, the CDR3 reads TGTGCCAGCAGCTCGCAGGGACTAGCGGGGGATGAGCAGTTCTTC. Amino acid sequence: CASSSQGLAGDEQFF.

The chain joins TRBV6-5 to TRBJ2-3; 7 nucleotides agree with TRBD1. Germline loops: CDR1 MNHEY, CDR2 SVGAGI. The CDR3 sequence is 16 residues long. The ends lost 3 bases at V and 4 bases at J; junction bases unmatched: 10. The CDR3 here is CASSYWAGGLADTQYF. The DNA for the CDR3 is TGTGCCAGCAGTTATTGGGCAGGGGGTTTAGCAGATACGCAGTATTTT.

The rearrangement joins TRBV27 to TRBJ1-1; the match to TRBD1 covers 7 bases. This CDR3 is built from 15 residues. Losses at the gene ends were 6 bases for V and 8 bases for J; bases not matched to a gene: 15. CDR1 is MNHEY and CDR2 is SMNVEV in the germline V gene (reference sequence). The CDR3 is CASSPTGSQYLEAFF. CDR3 bases: TGTGCCAGCAGCCCGACAGGGTCCCAATATTTAGAAGCTTTCTTT.

V usage is TRBV27 and J usage is TRBJ2-7; TRBD1 agrees at 9 bases. Germline V CDR1 and CDR2: MNHEY, SMNVEV (reference sequence). The trim removed 5 bases at V and 1 base at J, leaving 6 bases unmatched. The CDR3 is made up of 15 amino acids. The CDR3 DNA reads TGTGCCAGCAGTCCTGGGACAGGGCCGTCCTACGAGCAGTACTTC. Translation gives CASSPGTGPSYEQYF.

The gene calls are TRBV19 and TRBJ2-1; possibly TRBD2 for D (6 bases). The germline V gene encodes CDR1 LNHDA and CDR2 SQIVND (reference sequence). This CDR3 has 13 residues. The V and J ends lost 7 bases and 7 bases respectively, with 14 bases between them. The CDR3 DNA reads as TGTGCCAGTAATGGAGGGCCGGGGAATGAGCAGTTCTTC. As protein: CASNGGPGNEQFF.

This clone was observed a single time. The V call is TRBV5-4, the J call TRBJ2-1; tentative D call: TRBD1 (5 bases). This CDR3 spans 11 amino acids. Trimming pared 7 bases from V and 8 bases from J, leaving 10 bases between. Germline V CDR1 and CDR2: SGHNT, YYREEE (reference sequence). The CDR3 sequence: CASRRGYEQFF. CDR3 DNA: TGTGCCAGCCGTAGGGGCTATGAGCAGTTCTTC.

The chain combines TRBV7-9 with TRBJ2-1; the D gene is possibly TRBD2 (6 bases). CDR1 and CDR2 from the germline V gene are SEHNR and FQNEAQ (reference sequence). The CDR3 consists of 12 residues. Trimming shortened V by 6 bases and J by 9 bases, and 12 bases separated the two germline ends. The CDR3 spells CASRGTGGEQFF. CDR3 sequence (DNA): TGTGCCAGCAGGGGGACCGGGGGTGAGCAGTTCTTC.

The chain combines TRBV23-1 with TRBJ2-2; possible D gene TRBD2, 6 bases. Being an ORF, TRBV23-1 has a function that is uncertain. Trimming cost V 0 bases and J 0 bases, with 11 bases left between them. This CDR3 comprises 17 residues. The CDR3 reads CASSQSFGGANTGELFF. The CDR3 bases are TGCGCCAGCAGTCAATCTTTCGGGGGAGCGAACACCGGGGAGCTGTTTTTT.

The rearrangement joins TRBV6-5 to TRBJ2-4; a possible D gene is TRBD2 (7 bases). CDR3 length: 14 residues. Trimming removed 6 bases at V and 6 bases at J, with 15 bases between. CDR1 is MNHEY and CDR2 is SVGAGI in the germline V gene. The CDR3 DNA follows: TGTGCCAGCAGGAGCAGGGGAGGGGGAAACATTCAGTACTTC. Translated: CASRSRGGGNIQYF.

In this sample, this clone turned up a few times. The CDR3 loop is CASSESGESNQPQHF. CDR3 nucleotides: TGTGCCAGCAGTGAAAGCGGGGAAAGCAATCAGCCCCAGCATTTT. J is TRBJ1-5 and V is TRBV2; D is uncertain. The CDR3 length is 15 residues. The V gene's germline CDR1 is SNHLY and CDR2 FYNNEI. V was clipped by 2 bases and J by 1 base, with 9 bases between them.

This chain uses TRBV7-8 with TRBJ1-1; a weak D match, TRBD1 (5 bases). The V gene lost 1 base and the J gene lost 0 bases, with 15 bases spanning the gap. The V gene's germline CDR1 is SGHVS and CDR2 FQNEAQ. There are 17 residues in the CDR3. The CDR3 reads CASSLDSWTRLNTEAFF. The CDR3 DNA sequence: TGTGCCAGCAGCTTAGATTCCTGGACAAGGTTGAACACTGAAGCTTTCTTT.

This chain links TRBV28 with TRBJ1-5; D unclear. Trimming pared 5 bases from V and 11 bases from J, leaving 13 bases between. Germline CDR1 is MDHEN and CDR2 is SYDVKM. The CDR3 contains 12 residues. CDR3 residues: CASSLRGLAQHF. For the CDR3, the DNA is TGTGCCAGCAGTCTCCGGGGTCTCGCCCAGCATTTT.